The rows below give T cell receptor beta chains drawn from one sample of a study of early T cells in non-severe SARS-CoV-2 infection. TCRdb analysed the 5' RACE reads with MiXCR anew, one entry per CDR3 protein. The profile shows 85,000 to 95,000 distinct CDR3 sequences, around a sixth of them singletons. Material: whole blood, obtained at baseline. The receptors come from an adult who was a healthcare worker with PCR-confirmed SARS-CoV-2 infection or an uninfected control (not recorded which). Each CDR3 is given with its conserved first and last residue. D genes are given only for firm matches. Clone size, where shown, is once, few, many, or a class for clones that have expanded.

v_gene	d_gene	j_gene	len	abundance	CDR3aa	CDR3nt
TRBV28	NA	TRBJ2-3	14	NA	CASRLSRHTDTQYF	TGTGCCAGCAGATTATCCCGGCACACAGATACGCAGTATTTT
TRBV6-1	TRBD2	TRBJ2-3	14	NA	CASSEAVAGDTQYF	TGTGCCAGCAGTGAAGCGGTAGCGGGAGATACGCAGTATTTT
TRBV29-1	NA	TRBJ2-1	13	NA	CSVALISYNEQFF	TGCAGCGTTGCCCTGATTTCCTACAATGAGCAGTTCTTC
TRBV3-1	NA	TRBJ2-2	15	few	CASSQDGAHTGELFF	TGTGCCAGCAGCCAAGATGGGGCGCACACCGGGGAGCTGTTTTTT
TRBV20-1	NA	TRBJ1-6	14	NA	CSARDFRGNSPLHF	TGCAGTGCTAGAGATTTTAGGGGTAATTCACCCCTCCACTTT
TRBV5-1	NA	TRBJ2-7	14	once	CASSLADGLYEQYF	TGCGCCAGCAGCTTGGCCGACGGCTTGTACGAGCAGTACTTC
TRBV10-2	NA	TRBJ2-3	9	few	CDPTGTQYF	TGCGATCCTACGGGTACGCAGTATTTT
TRBV11-2	NA	TRBJ2-5	15	few	CASSLGGRGWETQYF	TGTGCCAGCAGCTTAGGGGGACGGGGTTGGGAGACCCAGTACTTC
TRBV9	NA	TRBJ2-7	18	few	CASSVAQRSGVGTYEQYF	TGTGCCAGCAGCGTAGCTCAACGGTCGGGGGTAGGGACCTACGAGCAGTACTTC
TRBV7-2	NA	TRBJ1-5	13	NA	CASSQDDNQPQHF	TGTGCCAGCAGCCAGGACGACAATCAGCCCCAGCATTTT
TRBV11-3	NA	TRBJ2-3	13	NA	CASSLGLGDTQYF	TGTGCCAGCAGCTTAGGGCTCGGTGATACGCAGTATTTT
TRBV3-1	NA	TRBJ2-1	16	many	CASSHRLGTSDNEQFF	TGTGCCAGCAGCCACCGACTAGGGACATCGGACAATGAGCAGTTCTTC
TRBV2	NA	TRBJ2-7	14	NA	CASSEAWAAYEQYF	TGTGCCAGCAGTGAAGCTTGGGCGGCCTACGAGCAGTACTTC
TRBV4-2	NA	TRBJ1-6	16	few	CASSEEEGRLNSPLHF	TGTGCCAGCAGCGAAGAGGAGGGGAGGCTAAATTCACCCCTCCACTTT
TRBV20-1	NA	TRBJ2-7	16	NA	CSARPPGHYNSYEQYF	TGCAGTGCTAGGCCGCCGGGACACTATAATTCCTACGAGCAGTACTTC
TRBV20-1	NA	TRBJ1-6	15	NA	CSHLGRANFGSPLHF	TGCAGTCATTTAGGCAGGGCTAATTTCGGTTCACCCCTCCACTTT
TRBV5-1	NA	TRBJ2-5	13	NA	CASSYTGRETQYF	TGCGCCAGCAGTTACACCGGGCGGGAGACCCAGTACTTC
TRBV19	NA	TRBJ2-1	14	many	CASREDRALGEQFF	TGTGCCAGTCGGGAGGACAGGGCTCTCGGTGAGCAGTTCTTC
TRBV6-1	TRBD2	TRBJ2-1	12	NA	CASSESGGPKFF	TGTGCCAGCAGTGAATCGGGAGGGCCAAAGTTCTTC
TRBV7-7	NA	TRBJ2-1	17	many	CASKVRPYLSSYNEQFF	TGTGCCAGCAAGGTACGCCCCTACCTCAGCTCCTACAATGAGCAGTTCTTC
TRBV28	NA	TRBJ2-3	11	many	CASSLRGSLYF	TGTGCCAGCAGTTTAAGGGGAAGTCTGTATTTT
TRBV28	NA	TRBJ2-2	16	NA	CASSFWSGADTGELFF	TGTGCCAGCAGTTTTTGGTCGGGAGCGGATACCGGGGAGCTGTTTTTT
TRBV9	NA	TRBJ2-3	11	NA	CASSIRDTQYF	TGTGCCAGCAGCATCAGGGATACGCAGTATTTT
TRBV6-5	TRBD2	TRBJ2-7	14	few	CASSALAGTREQYF	TGTGCCAGCAGTGCACTAGCGGGAACCCGGGAGCAGTACTTC
TRBV7-9	TRBD1	TRBJ1-4	14	NA	CASSFTGGNEKLFF	TGTGCCAGCAGCTTTACAGGGGGCAATGAAAAACTGTTTTTT
TRBV11-2	TRBD1	TRBJ2-3	17	NA	CASSLGRGGRGTDTQYF	TGTGCCAGCAGCCTGGGCCGAGGGGGCCGGGGAACAGATACGCAGTATTTT
TRBV7-2	TRBD1	TRBJ1-1	15	NA	CASSSRDRGLGEAFF	TGTGCCAGCAGCTCCCGAGACAGGGGGCTTGGTGAAGCTTTCTTT
TRBV29-1	NA	TRBJ2-1	14	NA	CSVVDSSNYNEQFF	TGCAGCGTTGTTGACAGTTCCAACTACAATGAGCAGTTCTTC
TRBV20-1	NA	TRBJ1-4	13	few	CSARPQGRGKLFF	TGCAGTGCTAGACCCCAAGGTCGGGGAAAACTGTTTTTT
TRBV18	NA	TRBJ1-1	18	NA	CASSPPLLPTGLGTEAFF	TGTGCCAGCTCACCACCTTTACTCCCGACAGGCCTGGGCACTGAAGCTTTCTTT
TRBV12-3/TRBV12-4	NA	TRBJ1-3	13	few	CASSLGQISTIYF	TGTGCCAGCAGCCTCGGACAGATTTCAACCATATATTTT
TRBV10-3	NA	TRBJ1-1	13	NA	CAISEYKNTEAFF	TGTGCCATCAGTGAGTATAAGAACACTGAAGCTTTCTTT
TRBV7-3	NA	TRBJ2-3	14	many	CASSLRSATDTQYF	TGTGCCAGCAGCTTACGGTCAGCAACAGATACGCAGTATTTT
TRBV12-3/TRBV12-4	NA	TRBJ1-6	12	few	CASRRLNSPLHF	TGTGCCAGCCGACGATTGAATTCACCCCTCCACTTT
TRBV6-2/TRBV6-3	NA	TRBJ2-5	13	few	CASSFMPPGTQYF	TGTGCCAGCAGTTTCATGCCCCCCGGGACCCAGTACTTC
TRBV18	NA	TRBJ1-2	15	NA	CASSPAGQLNYGYTF	TGTGCCAGCTCTCCAGCGGGGCAACTCAACTATGGCTACACCTTC
TRBV20-1	TRBD2	TRBJ2-2	15	once	CSARPLAGNTGELFF	TGCAGTGCTAGACCCCTAGCGGGCAACACCGGGGAGCTGTTTTTT
TRBV24-1	NA	TRBJ1-5	16	many	CATSGPAGQSYQPQHF	TGTGCCACCAGTGGTCCAGCCGGCCAGAGCTATCAGCCCCAGCATTTT
TRBV28	NA	TRBJ2-5	12	few	CASRRGEETQYF	TGTGCCAGCAGGAGGGGAGAAGAGACCCAGTACTTC
TRBV20-1	TRBD2	TRBJ2-5	15	many	CSARSGIEYQETQYF	TGCAGTGCTAGGAGCGGGATCGAGTACCAAGAGACCCAGTACTTC
TRBV7-2	TRBD1	TRBJ2-1	15	NA	CASSLTRGWVNEQFF	TGTGCCAGCAGCCTAACCAGGGGGTGGGTGAATGAGCAGTTCTTC
TRBV4-1	TRBD2	TRBJ2-1	19	few	CASSQGASGSSVPYNEQFF	TGCGCCAGCAGCCAAGGGGCTAGCGGGAGCTCGGTCCCCTACAATGAGCAGTTCTTC
TRBV12-3/TRBV12-4	NA	TRBJ2-7	13	few	CASSRGSSYEQYF	TGTGCCAGCAGTCGAGGTAGCTCCTACGAGCAGTACTTC
TRBV20-1	TRBD2	TRBJ2-7	23	few	CSARKGLAGEFYHNIALGYEQYF	TGCAGTGCTAGAAAGGGACTAGCGGGAGAGTTTTACCATAATATTGCCCTGGGATACGAGCAGTACTTC
TRBV20-1	TRBD2	TRBJ2-3	16	few	CSARDLAGGGADTQYF	TGCAGTGCTAGAGATCTAGCGGGAGGGGGGGCAGATACGCAGTATTTT
TRBV27	NA	TRBJ2-3	17	NA	CASSPRWLPGGADTQYF	TGTGCCAGCAGTCCCCGCTGGCTACCAGGAGGGGCAGATACGCAGTATTTT
TRBV6-6	NA	TRBJ1-4	10	medium-sized	CASWKSELFF	TGTGCCAGCTGGAAGAGCGAACTGTTTTTT
TRBV12-3/TRBV12-4	NA	TRBJ1-4	14	NA	CASSFVGANEKLFF	TGTGCCAGCAGTTTTGTTGGGGCTAATGAAAAACTGTTTTTT
TRBV5-5	NA	TRBJ2-7	14	few	CASSLEGLSYEQYF	TGTGCCAGCAGCTTAGAGGGGCTATCCTACGAGCAGTACTTC
TRBV12-3/TRBV12-4	NA	TRBJ2-3	11	NA	CASSFWDTQYF	TGTGCCAGCAGTTTCTGGGATACGCAGTATTTT
TRBV20-1	TRBD2	TRBJ2-1	14	many	CSVAGGTSINEQFF	TGCAGTGTTGCTGGTGGGACTAGCATCAATGAGCAGTTCTTC
TRBV7-7	TRBD2	TRBJ2-5	15	few	CASSLTSGSLQTQYF	TGTGCCAGCAGCTTGACTAGCGGGAGTTTGCAGACCCAGTACTTC
TRBV6-9	NA	TRBJ2-7	9	NA	CARPYEQYF	TGTGCCAGGCCCTACGAGCAGTACTTC
TRBV5-1	NA	TRBJ2-2	16	NA	CASSSTKLANTGELFF	TGCGCCAGCAGCTCAACTAAGCTAGCGAACACCGGGGAGCTGTTTTTT
TRBV12-3/TRBV12-4	NA	TRBJ1-6	12	few	CASSSRGPPLHF	TGTGCCAGCAGTTCCAGGGGTCCACCCCTCCACTTT
TRBV7-9	NA	TRBJ2-7	14	NA	CASPPGGGIVEQYF	TGTGCCAGCCCGCCGGGAGGGGGCATCGTCGAGCAGTACTTC
TRBV6-6	NA	TRBJ2-1	13	few	CASRPGSNNEQFF	TGTGCCAGCAGGCCCGGGAGTAACAATGAGCAGTTCTTC